The rows below give T cell receptor beta chains drawn from one sample of a study of T cells in Graves' hyperthyroidism and ophthalmopathy. One entry per CDR3 protein results from TCRdb running MiXCR on the multiplex PCR reads. The table has around 350,000 distinct CDR3 sequences, just under 25% seen once. Source material: blood. These receptors were taken from a man aged 50 to 59 with Graves' hyperthyroidism. CDR3s include the opening cysteine and the closing phenylalanine or tryptophan. A D gene is named only where the DNA matches it firmly. A clone size is listed for some rows: how often the clone was seen (once, few, many), or a class if it is expanded.

v_call: TRBV29-1
d_call: NA
j_call: TRBJ1-2
clone_size: NA
cdr3_nt: TGCAGCGTTGAAGATCCCCCCTATGGCTACACCTTC
cdr3_aa: CSVEDPPYGYTF

v_call: TRBV6-1
d_call: TRBD2
j_call: TRBJ2-1
clone_size: NA
cdr3_nt: TGTGCCAGCAGGAACCTCGGGGGGGGGGGGGGGGGGTCCTACAATGAGCAGTTCTTC
cdr3_aa: CASRNLGGGGGGSYNEQFF

v_call: TRBV7-9
d_call: TRBD2
j_call: TRBJ2-5
clone_size: NA
cdr3_nt: TGTGCCAGCAGCTTAGCCCTGGGACTAGCGGGAGCGGGGGAGACCCAGTACTTC
cdr3_aa: CASSLALGLAGAGETQYF

v_call: TRBV7-8
d_call: NA
j_call: TRBJ2-1
clone_size: many
cdr3_nt: TGTGCCAGCTCCCGCTTACCGGACCTCCCCATCGAGCAGTTCTTC
cdr3_aa: CASSRLPDLPIEQFF

v_call: TRBV7-2
d_call: NA
j_call: TRBJ2-5
clone_size: many
cdr3_nt: TGTGCCAGCAGGGGGCAGGTGGTGGAGACCCAGTACTTC
cdr3_aa: CASRGQVVETQYF

v_call: TRBV18
d_call: TRBD1
j_call: TRBJ1-5
clone_size: few
cdr3_nt: TGTGCCAGCTCTCCGGACAGGCAGCAGCCCCAGCATTTT
cdr3_aa: CASSPDRQQPQHF

v_call: TRBV29-1
d_call: NA
j_call: TRBJ2-5
clone_size: NA
cdr3_nt: TGCAGCGTTGATCCGGGGGCGGTGGTTAAAGAGACCCAGTACTTC
cdr3_aa: CSVDPGAVVKETQYF

v_call: TRBV6-1
d_call: NA
j_call: TRBJ1-6
clone_size: few
cdr3_nt: TGTGCCAGCAGGACCCGGGCCTTCGGGTCACCCCTCCACTTT
cdr3_aa: CASRTRAFGSPLHF

v_call: TRBV29-1
d_call: TRBD2
j_call: TRBJ2-5
clone_size: few
cdr3_nt: TGCAGCGTGTCCTGGACTAGCGGGAACCAAGAGACCCAGTACTTC
cdr3_aa: CSVSWTSGNQETQYF

v_call: TRBV12-3/TRBV12-4
d_call: TRBD2
j_call: TRBJ2-2
clone_size: NA
cdr3_nt: TGTGCCAGCAGTTTCCCGGGACTAGCGGCCGGGGAGCTGTTTTTT
cdr3_aa: CASSFPGLAAGELFF

v_call: TRBV7-6
d_call: NA
j_call: TRBJ2-3
clone_size: many
cdr3_nt: TGTGCCAGCAGCCTGTCACAGACAGATACGCAGTATTTT
cdr3_aa: CASSLSQTDTQYF

v_call: TRBV7-9
d_call: NA
j_call: TRBJ2-7
clone_size: few
cdr3_nt: TGTGCCAGCAGCTTAGGAAGTGGAGACGAGCAGTACTTC
cdr3_aa: CASSLGSGDEQYF

v_call: TRBV20-1
d_call: NA
j_call: TRBJ2-1
clone_size: many
cdr3_nt: TGCAGTGCTAGATCCAGGGGGAGGGCGGGAGTGGAGCAGTTCTTC
cdr3_aa: CSARSRGRAGVEQFF

v_call: TRBV28
d_call: NA
j_call: TRBJ2-7
clone_size: many
cdr3_nt: TGTGCCAGCAGTTGGCCAGTTAGGGGGGGCGGCCGCTACGAGCAGTACTTC
cdr3_aa: CASSWPVRGGGRYEQYF

v_call: TRBV5-1
d_call: NA
j_call: TRBJ1-5
clone_size: NA
cdr3_nt: TGCGCCAGCAGCTTGGGGGGGGCCCACAATCAGCCCCAGCATTTT
cdr3_aa: CASSLGGAHNQPQHF

v_call: TRBV7-9
d_call: TRBD1
j_call: TRBJ2-6
clone_size: few
cdr3_nt: TGTGCCAGCAGCCGGAGACAGGGGGCGGTAGGGGCCAACGTCCTGACTTTC
cdr3_aa: CASSRRQGAVGANVLTF

v_call: TRBV28
d_call: TRBD1
j_call: TRBJ2-1
clone_size: NA
cdr3_nt: TGTGCCAGCAGTTCCCTGGACAGGGCCTCCTACAATGAGCAGTTCTTC
cdr3_aa: CASSSLDRASYNEQFF

v_call: TRBV12-5
d_call: NA
j_call: TRBJ2-5
clone_size: NA
cdr3_nt: TGTGCTAGTGGTTTGGTATCCCGGGAGACCCAGTACTTC
cdr3_aa: CASGLVSRETQYF

v_call: TRBV2
d_call: TRBD1
j_call: TRBJ2-7
clone_size: NA
cdr3_nt: TGTGCCAGCAGTGCCACCGGGACAGCCTCCTACGAGCAGTACTTC
cdr3_aa: CASSATGTASYEQYF

v_call: TRBV9
d_call: NA
j_call: TRBJ2-7
clone_size: NA
cdr3_nt: TGTGCCAGCAGCGTCGGGGTTCCTTCCGCCTACGAGCAGTACTTC
cdr3_aa: CASSVGVPSAYEQYF

v_call: TRBV3-1
d_call: TRBD2
j_call: TRBJ2-3
clone_size: many
cdr3_nt: TGTGCCAGCAGCGAAGCTGGACTAGCGGTTGGAGATACGCAGTATTTT
cdr3_aa: CASSEAGLAVGDTQYF

v_call: TRBV13
d_call: NA
j_call: TRBJ2-3
clone_size: NA
cdr3_nt: TGTGCCAGCAGCTTAAGAGGGAAGCGAGATACGCAGTATTTT
cdr3_aa: CASSLRGKRDTQYF

v_call: TRBV5-1
d_call: TRBD2
j_call: TRBJ2-7
clone_size: NA
cdr3_nt: TGCGCCAGCAGCTTGGGCGGTAGCGGGAGGTTCTACGAGCAGTACTTC
cdr3_aa: CASSLGGSGRFYEQYF

v_call: TRBV12-3/TRBV12-4
d_call: TRBD1
j_call: TRBJ2-2
clone_size: few
cdr3_nt: TGTGCCAGCAGACGGACAGGGCGGAACACCGGGGAGCTGTTTTTT
cdr3_aa: CASRRTGRNTGELFF

v_call: TRBV7-3
d_call: NA
j_call: TRBJ2-5
clone_size: few
cdr3_nt: TGTGCCAGCAGTCCCCGATCGGGGCTACCACCTGAGACCCAGTACTTC
cdr3_aa: CASSPRSGLPPETQYF

v_call: TRBV5-1
d_call: TRBD2
j_call: TRBJ2-6
clone_size: NA
cdr3_nt: TGCGCCAGCAGCTTTGGGGGGGCTGGGGCCAACGTCCTGACTTTC
cdr3_aa: CASSFGGAGANVLTF

v_call: TRBV5-1
d_call: TRBD1
j_call: TRBJ2-3
clone_size: many
cdr3_nt: TGCGCCAGCACAGGGGGCGCTACGCAGTATTTT
cdr3_aa: CASTGGATQYF

v_call: TRBV12-3/TRBV12-4
d_call: NA
j_call: TRBJ2-3
clone_size: many
cdr3_nt: TGTGCCAGCACTCCCCCGGGTAGCGTAGATACGCAGTATTTT
cdr3_aa: CASTPPGSVDTQYF